Following are 29 T cell receptor beta chains from one sample sequenced in a study of T cell responses to AZD1222 COVID-19 vaccine. The method was immunoSEQ multiplex PCR; TCRdb's version includes in-frame clones alone and lacks a portion of them. Of under 50,000 clones listed, around four fifths were seen once; the top ten hold less than 25%. Specimen: peripheral blood, collected 28 days after the second dose of the MenACWY control vaccine. These receptors were collected from an adult who received the MenACWY meningococcal vaccine as a control.

This clone has just a few counts. The rearrangement uses TRBV6-5 and TRBJ2-1; possibly TRBD1 for D (6 bases). Germline CDR1 is MNHEY and CDR2 is SVGAGI. Trimming stripped 4 bases from V and 2 bases from J, with 6 bases between. The CDR3 has 13 residues. CDR3 sequence reads: CASSWDTYNEQFF. The CDR3 DNA is TGTGCCAGCAGTTGGGACACCTACAATGAGCAGTTCTTC.

The chain recombines TRBV2 with TRBJ1-4; no clear D gene. Germline V gives CDR1 SNHLY, CDR2 FYNNEI. V shed 4 bases and J shed 8 bases, with 14 bases lying between them. There are 14 residues in the CDR3. The CDR3 DNA reads as TGTGCCAGCAGTGGGTTCCGGGCGGGGGAAAAACTGTTTTTT. As protein: CASSGFRAGEKLFF.

J is TRBJ2-1 and V is TRBV24-1; TRBD1 or TRBD2 may be the D gene (6 bases each). Trimming removed 9 bases at V and 2 bases at J, with 13 bases between. The CDR3 covers 14 residues. CDR1 and CDR2 from the germline V gene are KGHDR and SFDVKD. The CDR3 coding sequence is TGTGCCACCTCCAAGGGGGGAACCTACAATGAGCAGTTCTTC. Amino acids: CATSKGGTYNEQFF.

V is TRBV5-1 and J is TRBJ1-2; 8 bases line up with TRBD1. CDR3 length: 15 amino acids. Trimming cost V 3 bases and J 3 bases; bases outside gene matches: 7. CDR1 is SGHRS and CDR2 is YFSETQ in the germline V gene. The CDR3, as DNA: TGCGCCAGCAGCTCGTCCGGGACAGGTGACTATGGCTACACCTTC. It codes for CASSSSGTGDYGYTF.

This clone occurred once. V and J are TRBV7-8 and TRBJ1-1, with 8 bases identical to TRBD1. Losses at the gene ends were 5 bases for V and 8 bases for J; bases not matched to a gene: 10. Germline CDR1 is SGHVS and CDR2 is FQNEAQ. This CDR3 has 14 amino acids. The chain's CDR3 is CASSPRGLLWEAFF. CDR3 coding DNA: TGTGCCAGCAGCCCCAGGGGGCTTCTATGGGAAGCTTTCTTT.

The chain has TRBV6-5 and TRBJ2-1; 11 bases fit TRBD2. The junction had 10 bases not matched to a gene; V was cut back by 10 bases and J by 5 bases. The CDR3 has 15 residues. Germline loops: CDR1 MNHEY, CDR2 SVGAGI. CDR3 in DNA: TGTGCCACCATACTTAGCGGGAGGGCTAACAATGAGCAGTTCTTC. As protein: CATILSGRANNEQFF.

The rearrangement links TRBV5-1 to TRBJ1-6; D is uncertain. This CDR3 contains 17 residues. The V end was cut by 1 base, the J end by 7 bases, with 18 bases between. CDR1 and CDR2 (germline): SGHRS, YFSETQ. CDR3 in amino acids: CASSLTDNSFGNSPLHF. The CDR3 DNA is TGCGCCAGCAGCTTGACCGACAACTCCTTCGGGAATTCACCCCTCCACTTT.

The CDR3 nucleotides are TGCGCCAGCAGGGGATGGGGAGAGACCCAGTACTTC. Amino acid sequence: CASRGWGETQYF. The chain recombines TRBV5-1 with TRBJ2-5; D ambiguous. CDR3 size: 12 residues. V was clipped by 5 bases and J by 4 bases, with 9 bases between them. Germline lookup yields CDR1 SGHRS and CDR2 YFSETQ.

This chain links TRBV15 with TRBJ1-1; D gene unclear. The CDR3 runs 13 residues. Trimming took off 3 bases at V and 0 bases at J, with 5 bases between the two ends. Germline CDR1 and CDR2: LNHNV and YYDKDF (reference sequence). CDR3 bases: TGTGCCACCAGCAGGACCTTGAACACTGAAGCTTTCTTT. This codes for CATSRTLNTEAFF. Filled out from reference TRBV15 and TRBJ1-1, the complete variable domain reads DAMVIQNPRYQVTQFGKPVTLSCSQTLNHNVMYWYQQKSSQAPKLLFHYYDKDFNNEADTPDNFQSRRPNTSFCFLDIRSPGLGDTAMYLCATSRTLNTEAFFGQGTRLTVV.

This clone has a single count. The chain employs TRBV7-9 and TRBJ1-3; no clear D. This CDR3 is built from 14 residues. The germline CDR1 and CDR2 sequences are SEHNR and FQNEAQ (reference sequence). Trimming took off 3 bases at V and 2 bases at J, with 8 bases between the two ends. CDR3: CASSFNKPGNTIYF. CDR3 in DNA: TGTGCCAGCAGCTTCAACAAACCTGGAAACACCATATATTTT.

The genes are TRBV5-1 and TRBJ1-2; D unclear. This CDR3 region has 14 residues. Germline V CDR1 and CDR2: SGHRS, YFSETQ. Between the trimmed V and J ends, which lost 3 bases and 6 bases, there was a span of 15 bases. CDR3 in amino acids: CASSWNGRDNGYTF. The CDR3 bases are TGCGCCAGCAGCTGGAACGGAAGAGACAATGGCTACACCTTC. Based on the CDR3 plus reference TRBV5-1 and TRBJ1-2, the full variable domain is KAGVTQTPRYLIKTRGQQVTLSCSPISGHRSVSWYQQTPGQGLQFLFEYFSETQRNKGNFPGRFSGRQFSNSRSEMNVSTLELGDSALYLCASSWNGRDNGYTFGSGTRLTVV.

The chain combines TRBV29-1 with TRBJ1-2, with D unclear. Trimming shortened V by 5 bases and J by 0 bases, and 7 bases separated the two germline ends. This CDR3 comprises 12 residues. The germline gives CDR1 SQVTM, CDR2 ANQGSEA. As DNA, the CDR3 is TGCAGCGTTCGTAGTTCTAACTATGGCTACACCTTC. Residues: CSVRSSNYGYTF.

The CDR3 loop is CASSRGPTGELFF. CDR3 nucleotide sequence: TGTGCCAGCAGCCGGGGGCCCACCGGGGAGCTGTTTTTT. The rearrangement links TRBV11-2 to TRBJ2-2; D may be TRBD1 or TRBD2 (6 bases each). Trimming pared 5 bases from V and 4 bases from J, leaving 8 bases between. In germline, CDR1 is SGHAT, CDR2 FQNNGV. The CDR3 loop spans 13 amino acids.

This chain uses TRBV5-4 with TRBJ1-6; D uncertain. The CDR3 covers 15 residues. Trimming removed 4 bases at V and 0 bases at J, with 8 bases between. Germline CDR1 reads SGHNT; CDR2 reads YYREEE (reference sequence). CDR3 in amino acids: CASSPESSYNSPLHF. The CDR3 DNA reads as TGTGCCAGCAGCCCAGAGAGCTCCTATAATTCACCCCTCCACTTT.

The chain combines TRBV5-1 with TRBJ1-1; D not certain. In germline, CDR1 is SGHRS, CDR2 YFSETQ. V lost 4 bases and J 4 bases, leaving 17 bases between the germline ends. The CDR3 covers 15 residues. In nucleotides, the CDR3 is TGCGCCAGCAGCGGACCCTCAGGATTGGGCACTGAAGCTTTCTTT. Its protein is CASSGPSGLGTEAFF.

This rearrangement joins TRBV10-2 to TRBJ1-1, with TRBD1 as a possible D gene (5 bases). Trimming took 6 bases from V and 1 from J, leaving 9 bases between them. The germline V gene has CDR1 WSHSY and CDR2 SAAADI. The CDR3 is made up of 13 amino acids. The CDR3 spells CASRTRGNTEAFF. In nucleotides, the CDR3 is TGCGCCAGCAGGACGAGGGGGAACACTGAAGCTTTCTTT.

The gene calls are TRBV6-5 and TRBJ1-2; 10 bases are shared with TRBD1. Germline V gene lookup returns CDR1 MNHEY and CDR2 SVGAGI. The CDR3 is 14 residues long. Unmatched junction bases numbered 6, after V lost 8 bases and J lost 3 bases. DNA of the CDR3: TGTGCCAGCGGGAGACAGGGGGCGTACTATGGCTACACCTTC. Translated, it gives CASGRQGAYYGYTF.

The rearrangement joins TRBV10-3 to TRBJ2-2; 8 nucleotides match TRBD2. CDR3 length equals 18 residues. CDR1 and CDR2 (germline): ENHRY, SYGVKD. V lost 0 bases and J lost 5; bases outside the gene matches: 11. CDR3 amino acids: CAISESAGLAIFTGELFF. The CDR3 region has the DNA TGTGCCATCAGTGAGTCGGCAGGACTAGCAATATTTACCGGGGAGCTGTTTTTT.

The chain recombines TRBV5-5 with TRBJ1-3; D unclear. CDR3 length: 15 amino acids. The V and J ends lost 2 bases and 2 bases respectively, with 11 bases between them. In germline, CDR1 is SGHKS, CDR2 YYEKEE (reference sequence). CDR3 protein: CASSFQEPPGNTIYF. In DNA form, the CDR3 reads TGTGCCAGCAGCTTCCAAGAGCCTCCTGGAAACACCATATATTTT.

The V gene is TRBV28, the J gene TRBJ1-6; D is perhaps TRBD1 (6 bases). V dropped 7 bases and J dropped 3 bases, with 13 bases sitting between them. Germline loops: CDR1 MDHEN, CDR2 SYDVKM. The CDR3 is 15 amino acids. This chain's CDR3 is CASKGGQSYNSPLHF. In DNA, the CDR3 is TGTGCCAGCAAGGGGGGTCAGAGCTATAATTCACCCCTCCACTTT.

The CDR3 spells CASSLAGSSLDTQYF. The CDR3 nucleotides read TGTGCCAGCAGCTTAGCCGGCAGTTCCTTGGATACGCAGTATTTT. The chain carries TRBV11-3 and TRBJ2-3; D gene unclear. Trimming cost V 1 base and J 6 bases, with 14 bases left between them. The CDR3 length is 15 residues. Germline V gives CDR1 SGHNT, CDR2 YENEEA.

V gene TRBV7-2 combines with J gene TRBJ1-1; perhaps TRBD1 as D (5 bases). Germline V gene data show CDR1 as SGHTA and CDR2 as FQGNSA. V dropped 2 bases and J dropped 1 base, with 8 bases sitting between them. The CDR3 has 14 residues. The CDR3 spells CASSLTGRNTEAFF. In DNA, the CDR3 is TGTGCCAGCAGCTTAACGGGGCGGAACACTGAAGCTTTCTTT.

The chain carries TRBV7-8 and TRBJ1-1; D uncertain. Between the trimmed V and J ends, which lost 3 bases and 4 bases, there was a span of 12 bases. The CDR3 is made up of 14 amino acids. CDR1 and CDR2 (germline): SGHVS, FQNEAQ. DNA for the CDR3: TGTGCCAGCAGCTTTGGAGAAAGTTTCACTGAAGCTTTCTTT. It translates to CASSFGESFTEAFF. Based on the CDR3 plus reference TRBV7-8 and TRBJ1-1, the full variable domain is GAGVSQSPRYKVAKRGQDVALRCDPISGHVSLFWYQQALGQGPEFLTYFQNEAQLDKSGLPSDRFFAERPEGSVSTLKIQRTQQEDSAVYLCASSFGESFTEAFFGQGTRLTVV.

Here the CDR3 DNA reads TGTGCCAGCAGTTCCCGGGACAGAAACTATGGCTACACCTTC. It codes for CASSSRDRNYGYTF. This sequence joins TRBV6-6 and TRBJ1-2; 7 nucleotides agree with TRBD1. This CDR3 has 14 residues. J lost 2 bases, V lost 4 bases, and 4 bases had no gene match. Germline CDR1 reads MNHNY; CDR2 reads SVGAGI (reference sequence).

The rearrangement links TRBV10-2 to TRBJ2-7; D is tentatively TRBD1 or TRBD2 (6 bases each). Trimming removed 10 bases from V and 5 bases from J, with 21 bases in between. This CDR3 spans 14 amino acids. The germline CDR1 and CDR2 sequences are WSHSY and SAAADI. In nucleotides, the CDR3 is TGCGCCACCCTTGAGGGGGGCGGTTCGAACGAGCAGTACGTC. The encoded protein is CATLEGGGSNEQYV.

This clone has just one count. The chain carries TRBV7-7 and TRBJ2-5; D is possibly TRBD1 or TRBD2 (5 bases each). V lost 5 bases and J lost 5, with 9 bases in between. The CDR3 consists of 12 residues. Germline V gives CDR1 SSHAT, CDR2 FNYEAQ (reference sequence). The DNA of the CDR3 is TGTGCCAGCAGCGGGACGGGCGAGACCCAGTACTTC. The encoded protein is CASSGTGETQYF.

Only a few counts were recorded for this clone. The gene calls are TRBV5-4 and TRBJ1-1; TRBD1 matches at 8 bases. CDR1 is SGHNT, CDR2 YYREEE, per germline (reference sequence). The CDR3 is made up of 14 amino acids. The trim removed 2 bases at V and 1 base at J, leaving 1 base unmatched. The CDR3 coding sequence is TGTGCCAGCAGCTTCGGACAGGGGAACACTGAAGCTTTCTTT. As protein: CASSFGQGNTEAFF.

V is TRBV5-1 and J is TRBJ1-6; D uncertain. The CDR3 runs 15 residues. The germline V gene has CDR1 SGHRS and CDR2 YFSETQ. Trimming shortened V by 4 bases and J by 6 bases, and 14 bases separated the two germline ends. The CDR3 is CASSIAGRANSPLHF. DNA of the CDR3: TGCGCCAGCAGCATTGCCGGACGGGCTAATTCACCCCTCCACTTT.

This clone was observed a single time. The V call is TRBV5-1, the J call TRBJ2-1; 7 nucleotides align to TRBD1. Trimming removed 4 bases from V and 5 bases from J; junction bases left unmatched: 6. The V gene's germline CDR1 is SGHRS and CDR2 YFSETQ. The length of the CDR3 is 14 residues. CDR3 sequence reads: CASSQLQGDNEQFF. The CDR3 nucleotides read TGCGCCAGCAGCCAACTGCAGGGGGACAATGAGCAGTTCTTC. Supplemented by reference TRBV5-1 and TRBJ2-1, the full variable domain reads KAGVTQTPRYLIKTRGQQVTLSCSPISGHRSVSWYQQTPGQGLQFLFEYFSETQRNKGNFPGRFSGRQFSNSRSEMNVSTLELGDSALYLCASSQLQGDNEQFFGPGTRLTVL.